The rows below give T cell receptor beta chains drawn from one sample of a study of graft-versus-host responses after intestinal transplantation. Their antigens are not known. The protocol was immunoSEQ multiplex PCR, while the TCRdb copy is restricted to in-frame clones and leaves out a portion. The sample lists about 94,000 clones, roughly nine tenths occurring once. The sequencing here drew on unstimulated CD8+ T cells sorted from spleen or lymph node cells, taken before intestinal transplant. All receptors come from a human donor who received an intestinal transplant. Both conserved end residues are part of each CDR3. A D gene is named only where the DNA matches it firmly. Rows may omit the clone size; those that give it use once, few, many or a size class.

J gene: TRBJ2-7
D gene: -
clone size: -
V gene: TRBV2
CDR3 protein: CASSEVGGSYEQYF
CDR3 DNA: TGTGCCAGCAGTGAGGTTGGGGGGTCCTACGAGCAGTACTTC

J gene: TRBJ2-7
D gene: -
clone size: -
V gene: TRBV7-9
CDR3 protein: CASSLAYGRGSYEQYF
CDR3 DNA: TGTGCCAGCAGCTTAGCGTACGGAAGGGGGAGCTACGAGCAGTACTTC

J gene: TRBJ2-7
D gene: TRBD2
clone size: few
V gene: TRBV4-3
CDR3 protein: CASSQDGTRYLEQYF
CDR3 DNA: TGCGCCAGCAGCCAAGATGGGACTAGGTATCTCGAGCAGTACTTC

J gene: TRBJ1-4
D gene: -
clone size: few
V gene: TRBV30
CDR3 protein: CAGTVTTNEKLFF
CDR3 DNA: TGTGCCGGGACGGTGACAACTAATGAAAAACTGTTTTTT

J gene: TRBJ2-7
D gene: -
clone size: -
V gene: TRBV10-1
CDR3 protein: CASSESQESGEYEQYF
CDR3 DNA: TGCGCCAGCAGTGAGTCCCAAGAGTCCGGGGAATACGAGCAGTACTTC

J gene: TRBJ2-7
D gene: TRBD1
clone size: -
V gene: TRBV4-1
CDR3 protein: CASSQATGGSPYEQYF
CDR3 DNA: TGCGCCAGCAGCCAAGCGACAGGGGGCTCCCCCTACGAGCAGTACTTC

J gene: TRBJ1-1
D gene: TRBD1
clone size: -
V gene: TRBV6-1
CDR3 protein: CASSVARTGEDTEAFF
CDR3 DNA: TGTGCCAGCAGTGTCGCTCGTACAGGGGAGGACACTGAAGCTTTCTTT

J gene: TRBJ2-5
D gene: -
clone size: -
V gene: TRBV29-1
CDR3 protein: CSVGVGVVETQYF
CDR3 DNA: TGCAGCGTTGGAGTAGGGGTGGTGGAGACCCAGTACTTC

J gene: TRBJ2-7
D gene: TRBD1
clone size: -
V gene: TRBV6-5
CDR3 protein: CASSGQGVQTYEQYF
CDR3 DNA: TGTGCCAGCAGTGGACAGGGTGTCCAGACCTACGAGCAGTACTTC

J gene: TRBJ2-1
D gene: -
clone size: few
V gene: TRBV6-5
CDR3 protein: CASLRLVDNEQFF
CDR3 DNA: TGTGCCAGCTTACGTCTAGTCGACAATGAGCAGTTCTTC

J gene: TRBJ1-2
D gene: -
clone size: -
V gene: TRBV5-4
CDR3 protein: CASRLSGGTYGYTF
CDR3 DNA: TGTGCCAGCAGGTTGAGTGGGGGGACCTATGGCTACACCTTC

J gene: TRBJ2-1
D gene: TRBD2
clone size: -
V gene: TRBV14
CDR3 protein: CASSQPRTSHNEQFF
CDR3 DNA: TGTGCCAGCAGCCAGCCCAGGACTAGCCATAATGAGCAGTTCTTC

J gene: TRBJ2-1
D gene: TRBD2
clone size: -
V gene: TRBV29-1
CDR3 protein: CSVDTGGLNEQFF
CDR3 DNA: TGCAGCGTTGACACGGGAGGGCTCAATGAGCAGTTCTTC

J gene: TRBJ2-5
D gene: TRBD2
clone size: -
V gene: TRBV28
CDR3 protein: CASSPKPRTSGRSETQYF
CDR3 DNA: TGTGCCAGCAGTCCTAAACCAAGGACTAGCGGGAGGTCTGAGACCCAGTACTTC

J gene: TRBJ2-7
D gene: -
clone size: -
V gene: TRBV7-9
CDR3 protein: CASSPSYEQYF
CDR3 DNA: TGTGCCAGCAGCCCATCCTACGAGCAGTACTTC

J gene: TRBJ1-2
D gene: TRBD1
clone size: -
V gene: TRBV6-6
CDR3 protein: CASSYPDRVRGYTF
CDR3 DNA: TGTGCCAGCAGTTACCCAGACAGGGTACGAGGCTACACCTTC

J gene: TRBJ2-5
D gene: TRBD2
clone size: once
V gene: TRBV2
CDR3 protein: CASSGGLADGRQETQYF
CDR3 DNA: TGTGCCAGCAGTGGAGGACTAGCAGACGGAAGGCAAGAGACCCAGTACTTC

J gene: TRBJ2-1
D gene: -
clone size: -
V gene: TRBV6-6
CDR3 protein: CATQLRGDNNNEQFF
CDR3 DNA: TGTGCCACCCAGTTACGGGGGGACAATAACAATGAGCAGTTCTTC

J gene: TRBJ2-3
D gene: -
clone size: -
V gene: TRBV6-6
CDR3 protein: CASSTRLVPGDTQYF
CDR3 DNA: TGTGCCAGCAGTACCCGACTAGTCCCAGGAGATACGCAGTATTTT

J gene: TRBJ1-1
D gene: TRBD1
clone size: -
V gene: TRBV13
CDR3 protein: CASSQDRGNTEAFF
CDR3 DNA: TGTGCCAGCAGCCAGGACAGGGGGAACACTGAAGCTTTCTTT

J gene: TRBJ2-5
D gene: -
clone size: -
V gene: TRBV12-5
CDR3 protein: CASGLHPGGDQETQYF
CDR3 DNA: TGTGCTAGTGGTCTCCACCCGGGCGGGGATCAAGAGACCCAGTACTTC

J gene: TRBJ2-2
D gene: -
clone size: -
V gene: TRBV9
CDR3 protein: CASSFGQGTAGELFF
CDR3 DNA: TGTGCCAGCAGCTTCGGGCAGGGAACTGCCGGGGAGCTGTTTTTT

J gene: TRBJ2-2
D gene: -
clone size: -
V gene: TRBV6-1
CDR3 protein: CASSLNTGELFF
CDR3 DNA: TGTGCCAGCAGTCTTAACACCGGGGAGCTGTTTTTT

J gene: TRBJ1-6
D gene: TRBD1
clone size: -
V gene: TRBV11-2
CDR3 protein: CASSFPGQGNSPLHF
CDR3 DNA: TGTGCCAGCAGCTTTCCGGGACAGGGGAATTCACCCCTCCACTTT

J gene: TRBJ2-5
D gene: -
clone size: -
V gene: TRBV28
CDR3 protein: CASSLAFVSSYQETQYF
CDR3 DNA: TGTGCCAGCAGTCTGGCTTTTGTTAGTAGCTACCAAGAGACCCAGTACTTC

J gene: TRBJ2-7
D gene: TRBD1
clone size: once
V gene: TRBV5-1
CDR3 protein: CASSLRTGDLEQYF
CDR3 DNA: TGCGCCAGCAGCTTGAGGACAGGGGACTTGGAGCAGTACTTC

J gene: TRBJ1-5
D gene: TRBD1
clone size: -
V gene: TRBV30
CDR3 protein: CAWDPGQGEQPQHF
CDR3 DNA: TGTGCCTGGGACCCGGGACAGGGTGAACAGCCCCAGCATTTT

J gene: TRBJ1-1
D gene: TRBD1
clone size: -
V gene: TRBV5-1
CDR3 protein: CASSPTGVNTEAFF
CDR3 DNA: TGCGCCAGCAGCCCGACAGGGGTGAACACTGAAGCTTTCTTT

J gene: TRBJ2-7
D gene: TRBD2
clone size: -
V gene: TRBV28
CDR3 protein: CASSSPIGRPPYEQYF
CDR3 DNA: TGTGCCAGCAGTTCTCCTATCGGGAGGCCCCCCTACGAGCAGTACTTC